One and the same sample provided the 8 T cell receptor beta chains below, sequenced in a study of shared clonotypes between healthy human individuals. Repertoires were generated with immunoSEQ multiplex PCR, while TCRdb's copy carries only in-frame clones and drops some. The table includes over a million clones, around 97% detected once. Sequencing used naive CD4+ T cells sorted from blood. Subset specified: CD45RA+ positively selected. The receptors originated from a man aged 25-40 years in good health.

The V call is TRBV7-9, the J call TRBJ1-2; TRBD1 aligns across 7 bases. The V gene end was trimmed by 2 bases and the J gene end by 3 bases; junction bases not matched to a gene: 9. From germline, CDR1 is SEHNR and CDR2 FQNEAQ (reference sequence). The CDR3 runs to 16 residues. CDR3 residues: CASSLRFRQGDYGYTF. The CDR3 region has the DNA TGTGCCAGCAGCTTAAGATTCCGACAGGGAGACTATGGCTACACCTTC.

The gene calls are TRBV4-3 and TRBJ2-1; 9 bases line up with TRBD2. The CDR3 has 16 amino acids. Germline V gene data show CDR1 as LGHNA and CDR2 as YSLEER. J lost 9 bases, V lost 1 base, and 10 bases had no gene match. This CDR3 is CASSQGAGGPLGEQFF. CDR3 sequence (DNA): TGCGCCAGCAGCCAAGGGGCGGGAGGGCCACTGGGTGAGCAGTTCTTC.

The CDR3 spells CASSSRPTAFF. DNA of the CDR3: TGTGCCAGCAGCTCCAGGCCCACGGCTTTCTTT. V gene TRBV7-2 combines with J gene TRBJ1-1; D not certain. Trimming stripped 4 bases from V and 11 bases from J, with 11 bases between. The germline CDR1 and CDR2 sequences are SGHTA and FQGNSA. The CDR3 has 11 amino acids.

The chain has TRBV18 and TRBJ2-7, with 8 positions matching TRBD1. Germline V gene data show CDR1 as KGHSH and CDR2 as LQKENI. There are 16 residues in the CDR3. The junction had 10 bases not matched to a gene; V was cut back by 1 base and J by 5 bases. The CDR3 region has the DNA TGTGCCAGCTCACCACTAAGGCAGGGGGCTCTCCACGAGCAGTACTTC. It translates to CASSPLRQGALHEQYF.

This clone was seen just once. V usage is TRBV14 and J usage is TRBJ2-7; possible D gene TRBD1, 6 bases. CDR1 SGHDN and CDR2 FVKESK come from the germline V gene. The V end was cut by 0 bases, the J end by 5 bases, with 14 bases between. This CDR3 has 15 amino acids. CDR3 region: CASSQEERGNHEQYF. The DNA of the CDR3 is TGTGCCAGCAGCCAAGAGGAAAGGGGGAACCACGAGCAGTACTTC.

The chain has TRBV10-2 and TRBJ2-7; D not certain. Germline CDR1 reads WSHSY; CDR2 reads SAAADI. Deletions cut 7 bases from V and 3 bases from J, with 28 bases between. This CDR3 is built from 18 residues. CDR3 protein: CASNGIVDIGEVNYEQYF. DNA of the CDR3: TGCGCCAGCAATGGTATAGTTGATATCGGAGAGGTAAACTACGAGCAGTACTTC.

V usage is TRBV27 and J usage is TRBJ2-1; the match to TRBD2 covers 14 bases. This CDR3 region has 15 residues. Germline V gene data show CDR1 as MNHEY and CDR2 as SMNVEV (reference sequence). The V segment lost 6 bases and the J segment 9 bases; nucleotides outside the gene matches: 7. The DNA for the CDR3 is TGTGCCAGCAGGGGACTAGCGGGAGTCTCCGGTGAGCAGTTCTTC. Protein sequence: CASRGLAGVSGEQFF.

For this clone: The same CDR3 can be traced to other DNA sequences in this sample. This rearrangement joins TRBV6-6 to TRBJ2-7; the D gene is possibly TRBD1 (5 bases). Germline CDR1 is MNHNY and CDR2 is SVGAGI (reference sequence). V was pared by 5 bases and J by 6 bases, with 8 bases between. The CDR3 spans 11 residues. CDR3 nucleotides: TGTGCCAGCAGTCTCAGGGCCGAGCAGTACTTC. Translation: CASSLRAEQYF.